This TCR beta chain originates from a study of T cell repertoires in cytomegalovirus infection. With V trimmed by 2 bases and J by 6 bases, 10 bases remained unmatched. This CDR3 contains 16 residues. Germline CDR1 and CDR2: SGHTA and FQGNSA. This clonotype showed up many times. Via MiXCR, TCRdb re-called the reads, giving one row per CDR3 protein. The sample consists of 450,000 to 550,000 distinct CDR3 sequences, 16% of them appearing once. This TCR came from a human donor in good health (CMV status not recorded). Some clones in this sample may be carry-over from other donors' samples. Sequencing was done on a sample of CD8+ T cells from PBMCs. V usage is TRBV7-2 and J usage is TRBJ2-3; TRBD1 agrees at 8 bases. The DNA for the CDR3 is TGTGCCAGCAGCTTACGGGGCCGGGGACAGGTTGATACGCAGTATTTT. Its translation is CASSLRGRGQVDTQYF.